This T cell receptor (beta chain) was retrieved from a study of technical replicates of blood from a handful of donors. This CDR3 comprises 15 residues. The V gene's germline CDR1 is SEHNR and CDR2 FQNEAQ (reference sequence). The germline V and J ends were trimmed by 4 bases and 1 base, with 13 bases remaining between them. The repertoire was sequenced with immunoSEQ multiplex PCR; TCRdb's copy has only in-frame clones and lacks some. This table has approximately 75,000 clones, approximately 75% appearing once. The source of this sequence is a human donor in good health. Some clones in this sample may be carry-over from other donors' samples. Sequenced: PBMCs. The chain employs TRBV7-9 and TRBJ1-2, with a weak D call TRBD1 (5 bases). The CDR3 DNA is TGTGCCAGCAGCTCCAGGGATCTGAATAACTATGGCTACACCTTC. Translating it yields CASSSRDLNNYGYTF. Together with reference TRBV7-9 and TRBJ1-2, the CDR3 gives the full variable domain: DTGVSQNPRHKITKRGQNVTFRCDPISEHNRLYWYRQTLGQGPEFLTYFQNEAQLEKSRLLSDRFSAERPKGSFSTLEIQRTEQGDSAMYLCASSSRDLNNYGYTFGSGTRLTVV.